The rows below give T cell receptor beta chains drawn from one sample of a study of CD8+ T cells in alopecia areata. Profiling relied on immunoSEQ multiplex PCR, and the TCRdb table lists in-frame clones only, not all of them. The top ten clones hold approximately 2.4% of a sample with a few hundred thousand clones, over 40% of them seen once. This specimen consisted of CD4+ T cells sorted from blood, obtained around week 36, from a patient treated with tofacitinib. These receptors originate from a human donor with alopecia areata. CDR3s leave out the opening cysteine and the closing phenylalanine or tryptophan. Fields, in order: CDR3 protein, V gene.

CDR3 protein: ASSLSASTDTQY
V gene: TRBV14

CDR3 protein: ASRTPGQGSNEQY
V gene: TRBV27

CDR3 protein: SSGEGRHTEAF
V gene: TRBV29-1

CDR3 protein: SGPHGRSNYNEQF
V gene: TRBV29-1

CDR3 protein: ASSLTSGRGSNEQF
V gene: TRBV2

CDR3 protein: ASSTLTGELF
V gene: TRBV7-7

CDR3 protein: SGEITDTQY
V gene: TRBV29-1

CDR3 protein: ASREGVAQY
V gene: TRBV6-5

CDR3 protein: AIRGQGVNTEAF
V gene: TRBV10-3

CDR3 protein: SVEDQVSGELF
V gene: TRBV29-1

CDR3 protein: ASSPQDLYEQY
V gene: TRBV7-9

CDR3 protein: AWSGGRTDTQY
V gene: TRBV30

CDR3 protein: ASTLQGISLNEQF
V gene: TRBV27

CDR3 protein: AWSADTGELF
V gene: TRBV30

CDR3 protein: ASSESEGRDTQY
V gene: TRBV2

CDR3 protein: ASTLSGTDTQY
V gene: TRBV7-2

CDR3 protein: ASSEYGTGNEKLF
V gene: TRBV25-1

CDR3 protein: ASVVTSGVNEQF
V gene: TRBV5-1

CDR3 protein: ASSRGLAGGIGETQY
V gene: TRBV27

CDR3 protein: ASSKDTNTEAF
V gene: TRBV5-4

CDR3 protein: SVAQGQGNYGYT
V gene: TRBV29-1

CDR3 protein: ASSSSTGGLEKLF
V gene: TRBV7-2

CDR3 protein: ASSEGRSLRGTEAF
V gene: TRBV5-1

CDR3 protein: ASSHRLAGVSGELF
V gene: TRBV4-1

CDR3 protein: ATLGTYSTDTQY
V gene: TRBV28

CDR3 protein: ASSPSAGSYNEQF
V gene: TRBV2

CDR3 protein: SVGAVYEQY
V gene: TRBV29-1

CDR3 protein: ASSPRTGVGQPQH
V gene: TRBV5-8

CDR3 protein: ASSLSGTAYQETQY
V gene: TRBV7-9

CDR3 protein: SVGASPNIQY
V gene: TRBV29-1

CDR3 protein: ASSQTGAPRYNEQF
V gene: TRBV14

CDR3 protein: AWSALSTDTQY
V gene: TRBV30

CDR3 protein: ASSLTGGPTEQY
V gene: TRBV27

CDR3 protein: AWSPAASQETQY
V gene: TRBV30

CDR3 protein: ASSPTGEVQPQH
V gene: TRBV19

CDR3 protein: ASSHSLGGSYEQY
V gene: TRBV7-2

CDR3 protein: SVEEGGNYGYT
V gene: TRBV29-1